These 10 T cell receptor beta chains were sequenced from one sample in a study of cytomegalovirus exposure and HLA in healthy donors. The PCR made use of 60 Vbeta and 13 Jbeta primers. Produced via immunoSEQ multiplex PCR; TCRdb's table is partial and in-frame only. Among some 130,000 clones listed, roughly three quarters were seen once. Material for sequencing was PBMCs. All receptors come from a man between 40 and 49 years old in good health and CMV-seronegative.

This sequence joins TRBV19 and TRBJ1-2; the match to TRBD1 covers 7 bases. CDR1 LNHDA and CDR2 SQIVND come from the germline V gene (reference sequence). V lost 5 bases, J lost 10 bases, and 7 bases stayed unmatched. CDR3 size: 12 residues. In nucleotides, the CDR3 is TGTGCCAGTAGTGTCAGGACAGGTGTCTACACCTTC. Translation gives CASSVRTGVYTF.

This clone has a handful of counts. CDR3 protein: CASRAGTVPYGYTF. The DNA for the CDR3 is TGTGCCAGCAGGGCCGGGACTGTTCCTTATGGCTACACCTTC. The chain carries TRBV28 and TRBJ1-2; D is perhaps TRBD1 (5 bases). The CDR3 extends over 14 amino acids. Trimming left V 6 bases short and J 5 bases short, with 16 bases between. Germline lookup yields CDR1 MDHEN and CDR2 SYDVKM.

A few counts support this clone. The CDR3 DNA reads TGTGCCACCAGCAGGGGGTGGGGGCTAGCGGGGGGGCCGGACACCGGGGAGCTGTTTTTT. It codes for CATSRGWGLAGGPDTGELFF. V and J are TRBV15 and TRBJ2-2; 12 nucleotides align to TRBD2. Germline trimming cut 3 bases from V and 3 bases from J; bases unmatched to any gene: 14. This CDR3 is 20 amino acids long. Germline V CDR1 and CDR2: LNHNV, YYDKDF (reference sequence).

CDR3 residues: CASVSGAGGYQETQYF. The CDR3 DNA reads TGCGCCAGCGTATCCGGAGCGGGGGGGTACCAAGAGACCCAGTACTTC. This chain connects TRBV5-1 to TRBJ2-5, with 10 nucleotides matching TRBD2. CDR1 and CDR2 (germline): SGHRS, YFSETQ. V was pared by 7 bases and J by 0 bases, with 9 bases of the junction left unmatched. The CDR3 is made up of 16 amino acids.

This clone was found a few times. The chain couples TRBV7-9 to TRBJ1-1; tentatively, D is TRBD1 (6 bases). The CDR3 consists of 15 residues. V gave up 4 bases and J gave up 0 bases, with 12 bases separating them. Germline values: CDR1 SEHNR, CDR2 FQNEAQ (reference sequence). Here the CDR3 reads CASSSGHPMNTEAFF. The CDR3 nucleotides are TGTGCCAGCAGCTCGGGACACCCCATGAACACTGAAGCTTTCTTT. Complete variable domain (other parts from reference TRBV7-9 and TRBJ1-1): DTGVSQNPRHKITKRGQNVTFRCDPISEHNRLYWYRQTLGQGPEFLTYFQNEAQLEKSRLLSDRFSAERPKGSFSTLEIQRTEQGDSAMYLCASSSGHPMNTEAFFGQGTRLTVV.

CDR3 in amino acids: CASSLDTAQNEKLFF. For the CDR3, the DNA is TGTGCCAGCAGCTTGGACACCGCTCAAAATGAAAAACTGTTTTTT. The chain combines TRBV5-8 with TRBJ1-4; D is ambiguous. From germline, CDR1 is SGHTS and CDR2 YDEGEE. This CDR3 is built from 15 residues. Trimming pared 0 bases from V and 5 bases from J, leaving 11 bases between.

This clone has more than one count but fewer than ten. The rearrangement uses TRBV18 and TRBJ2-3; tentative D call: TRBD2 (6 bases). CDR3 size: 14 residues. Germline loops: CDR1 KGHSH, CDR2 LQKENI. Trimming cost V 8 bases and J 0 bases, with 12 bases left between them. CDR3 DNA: TGTGCCAGCACGGTGGGGACTAGCACAGATACGCAGTATTTT. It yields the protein CASTVGTSTDTQYF.

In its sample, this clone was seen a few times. CDR3 protein: CASSDGVQDRPQHF. The DNA for the CDR3 is TGTGCCAGCAGTGACGGTGTACAGGACAGGCCCCAGCATTTT. This rearrangement joins TRBV6-5 to TRBJ1-5, with D possibly being TRBD1 (6 bases). CDR3 length: 14 residues. The germline gives CDR1 MNHEY, CDR2 SVGAGI. The V end was cut by 5 bases, the J end by 9 bases, with 17 bases between.

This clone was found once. CDR3 in DNA: TGTGCCAGCAGCCCTCGTCCCGGGACAGAGACCAGCGGGTACTTC. Translating gives CASSPRPGTETSGYF. V gene TRBV7-8 combines with J gene TRBJ2-5; 7 bases align to TRBD1. CDR1 is SGHVS and CDR2 is FQNEAQ in the germline V gene. The CDR3 is made up of 15 amino acids. The ends lost 5 bases at V and 13 bases at J; junction bases unmatched: 19.

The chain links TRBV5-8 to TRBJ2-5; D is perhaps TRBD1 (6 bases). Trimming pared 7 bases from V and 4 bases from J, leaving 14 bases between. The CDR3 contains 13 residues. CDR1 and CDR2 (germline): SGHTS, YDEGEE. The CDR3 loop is CASFRQVRETQYF. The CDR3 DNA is TGTGCCAGCTTCCGACAGGTCCGAGAGACCCAGTACTTC.